What follows describes a single T cell receptor beta chain. This clonotype appeared many times. There is no known antigen for this receptor. Per-nucleotide qualities are absent, and no much larger clonotype sits a single base away. The CDR3 starts with the cysteine, ends with the phenylalanine, and has 14 residues. Left in the record is the CDR3 DNA by itself, 42 bases read in frame from the first base. The junction shows trimming of 3 bases on V and 6 bases on J, plus 14 bases between the germline ends. From the germline V gene (reference sequence), CDR1 is LNHNV and CDR2 is YYDKDF. These data originate in a study of T-cell reconstitution after alpha-beta-depleted transplantation in children (TCRdb year 2016). At the level of the whole study: Using TCR repertoire profiling, the study quantitatively followed how T-cell immune reconstitution unfolded in children after TCRalphabeta/CD19-depleted allogeneic hematopoietic cell transplantation.

The library was obtained by PCR. Sequencer: Illumina HiSeq 2500. Molecular barcoding was employed in the preparation of TCR libraries, with unique molecular identifiers being used to normalize TCRbeta repertoire quantification. TCRdb ran its own pipeline on the public reads, namely fastp trimming at Q25 and MiXCR clone calling, and kept in-frame beta chains. Each entry is one CDR3 protein sequence, shown with its most common DNA and genes. The sample profile shows 80,000 to 95,000 distinct CDR3 sequences; approximately 9.2% of them were found once. 5.5% to 8% of the sample is in the top ten clones. The chain joins TRBV15 to TRBJ1-2; the D gene assignment is ambiguous. The specimen comprised PBMCs from the stem cell graft donor, sampled from the stem cell graft. The receptor was derived from a human donor who donated a stem cell graft to a child with congenital amegakaryocytic thrombocytopenia. CDR3 protein: CATSRTSIFNGYTF. The sequence in DNA is TGTGCCACCAGCAGGACCTCGATTTTTAATGGCTACACCTTC.